This T cell receptor (beta chain) was identified during a study of OX40 agonist ivuxolimab in advanced cancers. Whole-study context: Partial responses occurred in Three dose-escalation patients, one with hepatocellular carcinoma and two with cutaneous melanoma.

V was clipped by 3 bases and J by 3 bases; unmatched bases: 3. CDR3 length: 14 residues. In germline, CDR1 is MNHNS, CDR2 SASEGT. As to this clone: What it recognizes is unknown.

Profiled with immunoSEQ multiplex PCR; TCRdb holds only in-frame clones, not every one. The sample holds fewer than 100,000 clones, around 90% seen once. General study points: With doses of 0.1 to 3.0 mg/kg, CD4+ and CD8+ blood T cells had undergone clonal expansion by week 6.

The clonotype comes from an adult with an advanced solid tumor such as melanoma, head and neck, liver or kidney cancer. J is TRBJ1-2 and V is TRBV6-1; the match to TRBD1 covers 8 bases. The specimen was CD4+ or CD8+ T cells sorted from blood, collected in a trial of the OX40 agonist ivuxolimab. The CDR3 loop is CASSDHRGDYGYTF. CDR3 coding DNA: TGTGCCAGCAGTGACCACAGGGGGGACTATGGCTACACCTTC.